This section outlines one T cell receptor (beta chain) sequence together with its context. Its antigen is as yet unknown. The source of the sample is a study of OX40 agonist ivuxolimab in advanced cancers. On the study more broadly: Patients received ivuxolimab, an agonistic anti-OX40 (CD134) antibody. Patients undergoing dose escalation presented with hepatocellular carcinoma, melanoma, renal cell or head and neck cancer.

The CDR3 is 14 residues long. CDR1 LGHNA and CDR2 YSLEER come from the germline V gene. The ends were cut back, 5 bases at V and 1 base at J, with 11 bases in the middle. Libraries were prepared by immunoSEQ multiplex PCR; TCRdb keeps only in-frame clonotypes and omits some of them. The data contain over 75,000 clones, approximately 91% of them singletons. Findings and caveats of the study: There were, on average, more expanded clones in CD8+ T cells than in CD4+. Clones of CD4+ and CD8+ blood T cells grew by week 6 at doses of 0.1 to 3.0 mg/kg.

This clonotype was sampled from an adult with an advanced solid tumor such as melanoma, head and neck, liver or kidney cancer. This chain links TRBV4-3 with TRBJ1-1, with no clear D. Sequencing used CD4+ or CD8+ T cells sorted from blood, obtained in a trial of the OX40 agonist ivuxolimab. The CDR3 loop is CASSTEAANTEAFF. DNA of the CDR3: TGCGCCAGCAGCACAGAGGCGGCGAACACTGAAGCTTTCTTT.